The 13 T cell receptor beta chains below were found in one sample sequenced in a study of Graves' ophthalmopathy and Graves' hyperthyroidism (dated by TCRdb to the late 2010s). The listed sequencing device is Illumina HiSeq 2000. For repertoire sequencing, the TCR beta CDR3 regions were amplified from RNA transcripts. HTBI primers and the Qiagen OneStep RT-PCR kit were used in a first-round RT-PCR, which was followed by a second-round multiplex PCR, size selection and purification. In-frame beta chains were kept once TCRdb had trimmed the public reads at Q25 with fastp and called clones with MiXCR. Each CDR3 protein gets just one entry, which takes the most common genes and DNA from the rows behind it. This sample comprises 350,000 or so distinct CDR3 sequences, about a sixth of them detected only once. The ten most abundant clones make up approximately 13% of the sample. Sequencing was carried out using peripheral blood. The source is an adult man with Graves' ophthalmopathy.

This clonotype appeared many times. The V and J genes are TRBV20-1 and TRBJ2-5, with 8 bases lining up with TRBD2. Germline values: CDR1 DFQATT, CDR2 SNEGSKA (reference sequence). V shed 7 bases and J 5 bases; nucleotides not matched to a gene: 6. This CDR3 has 12 amino acids. The CDR3: CSGREGWETQYF. The CDR3 bases are TGCAGTGGCCGGGAGGGTTGGGAGACCCAGTACTTC.

This clonotype was seen at least ten times. This rearrangement joins TRBV27 to TRBJ1-2; 9 bases map to TRBD1. The CDR3 has 14 residues. The J segment lost 6 bases and the V segment lost 6 bases, leaving 8 bases of the junction unmatched. From germline, CDR1 is MNHEY and CDR2 SMNVEV (reference sequence). CDR3 sequence (DNA): TGTGCCAGCAGGGGTCCGGGACAGGGACATGGCTACACCTTC. Encoded protein: CASRGPGQGHGYTF.

The chain couples TRBV7-8 to TRBJ2-7; D is ambiguous. The CDR3 runs 17 residues. The V end lost 3 bases, the J end lost 0 bases, and 18 bases lay between the germline ends. The V gene's germline CDR1 is SGHVS and CDR2 FQNEAQ. The chain's CDR3 is CASSFESRVFSSYEQYF. In DNA form, the CDR3 reads TGTGCCAGCAGCTTCGAATCGAGAGTGTTCAGCTCCTACGAGCAGTACTTC.

There are many counts of this clonotype. The chain has TRBV10-3 and TRBJ1-1, with 8 bases matching TRBD1. CDR1 and CDR2 (germline): ENHRY, SYGVKD. The CDR3 has 14 amino acids. V shed 3 bases and J 3 bases; nucleotides not matched to a gene: 3. CDR3 in amino acids: CAISDRGRDTEAFF. CDR3 DNA sequence: TGTGCCATCAGTGACAGGGGGCGGGACACTGAAGCTTTCTTT.

This clonotype was seen ten or more times. The genes are TRBV24-1 and TRBJ2-4; D may correspond to TRBD1 or TRBD2 (5 bases each). The CDR3 contains 12 residues. V dropped 3 bases and J dropped 8 bases, with 7 bases sitting between them. Per germline, CDR1 KGHDR and CDR2 SFDVKD. CDR3: CATSDQGDIQYF. CDR3 bases: TGTGCCACCAGTGATCAGGGAGACATTCAGTACTTC.

This clonotype was seen at least ten times. The chain combines TRBV12-3 or TRBV12-4 with TRBJ2-5; D is unclear. This CDR3 spans 15 amino acids. V was clipped by 1 base and J by 1 base, with 10 bases between them. The CDR3 region is CASSLGSQSQETQYF. The CDR3 bases are TGTGCCAGCAGTTTAGGCTCACAGTCCCAAGAGACCCAGTACTTC.

This clonotype was recorded many times. This chain connects TRBV9 to TRBJ2-2; possibly TRBD1 for D (6 bases). The CDR3 contains 16 residues. Trimming pared 0 bases from V and 3 bases from J, leaving 12 bases between. Germline loops: CDR1 SGDLS, CDR2 YYNGEE. The CDR3 DNA sequence: TGTGCCAGCAGCGTAGAGGACAGCATTTACACCGGGGAGCTGTTTTTT. It translates to CASSVEDSIYTGELFF.

This clonotype was seen at least ten times. CDR3 nucleotide sequence: TGTGCCAGCAGGCCTACTAGCGGGGACTTGGGCTCCTACGAGCAGTACTTC. Its translation: CASRPTSGDLGSYEQYF. The chain links TRBV6-2 or TRBV6-3 to TRBJ2-7; 10 bases agree with TRBD2. The CDR3 runs to 17 residues. Losses at the gene ends were 6 bases for V and 0 bases for J; bases not matched to a gene: 11. The V gene's germline CDR1 is MNHEY and CDR2 SVGEGT.

The V and J genes are TRBV6-1 and TRBJ2-7; 8 nucleotides agree with TRBD1. The ends lost 6 bases at V and 4 bases at J; junction bases unmatched: 5. The CDR3 is made up of 13 amino acids. CDR1 is MNHNS, CDR2 SASEGT, per germline. CDR3 residues: CASSRGHLYEQYF. The CDR3 nucleotides read TGTGCCAGCAGCAGGGGGCACTTGTACGAGCAGTACTTC.

The CDR3 here is CASSYGTSGTNQETQYF. As DNA, the CDR3 is TGTGCCAGCAGCTACGGGACTAGCGGGACGAACCAAGAGACCCAGTACTTC. The chain couples TRBV6-5 to TRBJ2-5, with 13 positions matching TRBD2. Germline CDR1 is MNHEY and CDR2 is SVGAGI. V lost 6 bases, J lost 0 bases, and 7 bases stayed unmatched. This CDR3 contains 17 residues.

This clonotype has ten or more counts. The chain couples TRBV5-6 to TRBJ2-7; D remains unclear. Germline CDR1 is SGHDT and CDR2 is YYEEEE. V gave up 1 base and J gave up 4 bases, with 15 bases separating them. CDR3 length: 15 amino acids. DNA of the CDR3: TGTGCCAGCAGCTTGACGATGACAAGAATGTACGAGCAGTACTTC. The encoded protein is CASSLTMTRMYEQYF.

The J gene is TRBJ2-6, the V gene TRBV7-1, with TRBD1 identical over 9 bases. TRBV7-1 is an ORF, with its function uncertain. CDR3 size: 20 residues. J was trimmed by 0 bases and V by 6 bases; bases with no gene match: 15. CDR3 loop: CASSLKPGTGFYSGANVLTF. The CDR3 DNA reads TGTGCCAGCAGTCTCAAGCCCGGGACAGGGTTTTACTCTGGGGCCAACGTCCTGACTTTC.

This clonotype was seen many times. The V gene is TRBV7-8, the J gene TRBJ2-7; 7 nucleotides agree with TRBD1. From germline, CDR1 is SGHVS and CDR2 FQNEAQ. CDR3 length: 14 amino acids. The junction had 10 bases not matched to a gene; V was cut back by 5 bases and J by 6 bases. For the CDR3, the DNA is TGTGCCAGCAGCCCGGACAGGCCTCCCGGCGAGCAGTACTTC. Amino acid sequence: CASSPDRPPGEQYF.